The clone carrying this T cell receptor beta chain was picked up a small number of times. Antigen: not known. Losses at the gene ends were 5 bases for V and 9 bases for J; bases not matched to a gene: 9. The CDR3 sequence is 14 residues long. Germline-derived CDR1 and CDR2 are SGHAT and FQDESV (reference sequence). The data stem from a study of response to subunit inactivated influenza vaccine. Study-level results: That few new T cells are recruited by each seasonal influenza vaccination was the authors' suggestion.

MiXCR, applied by TCRdb to the RT-PCR reads, yields one record per CDR3 protein. The sample shows about 520,000 distinct CDR3 sequences, around 7.9% of them seen only once. This TCR came from a man aged 50-75 years who received an inactivated influenza vaccine. The sequenced sample was PBMCs from blood, obtained less than 30 months after vaccination. The V call is TRBV11-1, the J call TRBJ2-1; 8 nucleotides match TRBD2. Here the CDR3 DNA reads TGTGCCAGCAGCACGGGGGGGTCTGTGGCTGAGCAGTTCTTC. Translating gives CASSTGGSVAEQFF.